The 17 T cell receptor beta chains below come from one sample, sequenced in a study of T-cell reconstitution after alpha-beta-depleted transplantation in children. TCRbeta library construction was performed incorporating unique molecular identifiers. TCRdb reprocessed the PCR reads via MiXCR and lists one record per CDR3 protein. Here the sample spans 490,000 or so distinct CDR3 sequences, about 11% being singletons. The sequenced sample was PBMCs, obtained before TCRalphabeta/CD19-depleted stem cell transplant. The receptors here all came from a child younger than 10 with inherited bone marrow failure, due to receive a stem cell transplant.

This sequence joins TRBV5-4 and TRBJ1-5, with D possibly matching TRBD1 (5 bases). This CDR3 region has 15 residues. Germline V lookup: CDR1 SGHNT, CDR2 YYREEE (reference sequence). V was shortened by 0 bases and J by 1 base, with 8 bases between the two germline ends. CDR3 region: CASSLDGGSNQPQHF. CDR3 in DNA: TGTGCCAGCAGCTTGGATGGGGGAAGCAATCAGCCCCAGCATTTT. Based on the CDR3 plus reference TRBV5-4 and TRBJ1-5, the full variable domain is ETGVTQSPTHLIKTRGQQVTLRCSSQSGHNTVSWYQQALGQGPQFIFQYYREEENGRGNFPPRFSGLQFPNYSSELNVNALELDDSALYLCASSLDGGSNQPQHFGDGTRLSIL.

The sample holds a few counts of this clonotype. The chain couples TRBV7-2 to TRBJ1-5; no clear D gene. Germline CDR1 is SGHTA and CDR2 is FQGNSA. This CDR3 has 14 residues. V lost 4 bases to trimming and J lost 5 bases, with 12 bases between them. CDR3 coding DNA: TGTGCCAGCAGCTACACGAATGTGGATCAGCCCCAGCATTTT. It translates to CASSYTNVDQPQHF.

This clonotype appeared many times. The CDR3 bases are TGTGCCAGCAGCTCCACGGATAGCGGACCGATCTACGAGCAGTACTTC. Its protein is CASSSTDSGPIYEQYF. The J gene is TRBJ2-7, the V gene TRBV11-2; D is perhaps TRBD2 (6 bases). CDR1 and CDR2 (germline): SGHAT, FQNNGV. This CDR3 is built from 16 residues. Deletions cut 4 bases from V and 3 bases from J, with 19 bases between. Supplemented by reference TRBV11-2 and TRBJ2-7, the full variable domain reads EAGVAQSPRYKIIEKRQSVAFWCNPISGHATLYWYQQILGQGPKLLIQFQNNGVVDDSQLPKDRFSAERLKGVDSTLKIQPAKLEDSAVYLCASSSTDSGPIYEQYFGPGTRLTVT.

This clonotype turned up a few times. The chain employs TRBV5-6 and TRBJ2-6; D is uncertain. CDR1 SGHDT and CDR2 YYEEEE come from the germline V gene. The CDR3 has 18 residues. V was pared by 0 bases and J by 2 bases, with 15 bases between. The CDR3 bases are TGTGCCAGCAGCTTGGTAGCTTGGGCGCTTGCTGGGGCCAACGTCCTGACTTTC. Translating it yields CASSLVAWALAGANVLTF.

The chain combines TRBV6-5 with TRBJ2-7, with D possibly matching TRBD2 (6 bases). Germline V gene sequence: CDR1 MNHEY, CDR2 SVGAGI. V was shortened by 0 bases and J by 4 bases, with 16 bases between the two germline ends. The CDR3 length is 16 residues. The DNA for the CDR3 is TGTGCCAGCAGTTACTCGAGCGGGCGAGGTTCGTACGAGCAGTACTTC. This translates into CASSYSSGRGSYEQYF.

This clonotype came up many times. The chain recombines TRBV20-1 with TRBJ2-5, with 11 bases that match TRBD2. Germline-derived CDR1 and CDR2 are DFQATT and SNEGSKA (reference sequence). This CDR3 spans 14 amino acids. V was pared by 5 bases and J by 5 bases, with 7 bases of the junction left unmatched. Written as DNA, the CDR3 is TGCAGTGCTCCTCAACTAGCGGGAGATGAGACCCAGTACTTC. Translated: CSAPQLAGDETQYF.

This clonotype was detected ten times or more. The rearrangement joins TRBV6-5 to TRBJ2-7; D uncertain. This CDR3 comprises 14 residues. Trimming took off 0 bases at V and 4 bases at J, with 10 bases between the two ends. Germline-derived CDR1 and CDR2 are MNHEY and SVGAGI. Here the CDR3 reads CASSYSNGMYEQYF. For the CDR3, the DNA is TGTGCCAGCAGTTACTCGAACGGAATGTACGAGCAGTACTTC.

This clonotype was seen repeatedly, ten times or more. The chain joins TRBV29-1 to TRBJ2-1; perhaps TRBD1 as D (6 bases). Between the trimmed V and J ends, which lost 1 base and 3 bases, there was a span of 16 bases. The CDR3 is 16 residues long. Germline V gene data show CDR1 as SQVTM and CDR2 as ANQGSEA. The CDR3: CSVEGHRDRYYNEQFF. In DNA form, the CDR3 reads TGCAGCGTTGAAGGTCACAGGGACCGATACTACAATGAGCAGTTCTTC.

The J gene is TRBJ2-1, the V gene TRBV5-1; a possible D gene is TRBD1 (6 bases). Germline loops: CDR1 SGHRS, CDR2 YFSETQ. The CDR3 totals 13 residues. Trimming took off 4 bases at V and 12 bases at J, with 17 bases between the two ends. CDR3 bases: TGCGCCAGCAGCCTCGGAGGTGGCAGGGGGCAGTTCTTC. It is translated as CASSLGGGRGQFF.

This chain uses TRBV7-2 with TRBJ2-3, with D maybe TRBD2 (6 bases). This CDR3 contains 16 residues. V dropped 0 bases and J dropped 4 bases, with 14 bases sitting between them. CDR1 SGHTA and CDR2 FQGNSA come from the germline V gene. The CDR3 nucleotides are TGTGCCAGCAGCTTAGCGCCGGGAGACGGCGCAGATACGCAGTATTTT. Translated, it gives CASSLAPGDGADTQYF. The full variable domain, in which reference TRBV7-2 and TRBJ2-3 provide the parts outside the CDR3, is GAGVSQSPSNKVTEKGKDVELRCDPISGHTALYWYRQSLGQGLEFLIYFQGNSAPDKSGLPSDRFSAERTGGSVSTLTIQRTQQEDSAVYLCASSLAPGDGADTQYFGPGTRLTVL.

This clonotype was recorded at least ten times. The chain carries TRBV6-1 and TRBJ2-1; D gene ambiguous. V lost 7 bases to trimming and J lost 4 bases, with 11 bases between them. This CDR3 has 13 amino acids. Germline V gene lookup returns CDR1 MNHNS and CDR2 SASEGT. CDR3 bases: TGTGCCAGCACGACGGTACCTTACAATGAGCAGTTCTTC. The encoded protein is CASTTVPYNEQFF.

Many counts were recorded for this clonotype. This rearrangement joins TRBV4-3 to TRBJ2-3; D uncertain. Trimming removed 0 bases from V and 6 bases from J, with 10 bases in between. The CDR3 is 14 amino acids. In germline, CDR1 is LGHNA, CDR2 YSLEER. CDR3 nucleotides: TGCGCCAGCAGCCAAGAGGGGTTAGGCGATACGCAGTATTTT. This sequence encodes CASSQEGLGDTQYF.

This clonotype was found a few times. The rearrangement joins TRBV7-9 to TRBJ1-4, with D unclear. V lost 5 bases to trimming and J lost 8 bases, with 18 bases between them. The CDR3 runs to 15 residues. Germline CDR1 SEHNR, CDR2 FQNEAQ (reference sequence). For the CDR3, the DNA is TGTGCCAGCAGCCCTGAACGGCAAAACGGCGAAAAACTGTTTTTT. This encodes CASSPERQNGEKLFF.

V is TRBV5-1 and J is TRBJ2-5; the D gene is possibly TRBD2 (5 bases). Germline V CDR1 and CDR2: SGHRS, YFSETQ. The CDR3 consists of 15 residues. V shed 4 bases and J shed 0 bases, with 13 bases lying between them. The CDR3 protein is CASSPGSRHQETQYF. The CDR3 DNA sequence: TGCGCCAGCAGCCCGGGGAGCCGACACCAAGAGACCCAGTACTTC.

This clonotype was recorded many times. This chain links TRBV7-2 with TRBJ1-6, with 8 bases lining up with TRBD1. The ends lost 5 bases at V and 15 bases at J; junction bases unmatched: 15. Germline loops: CDR1 SGHTA, CDR2 FQGNSA. The CDR3 has 15 residues. The CDR3 here is CASSLTGDGWSGLHF. CDR3 DNA: TGTGCCAGCAGCCTGACAGGGGACGGTTGGTCGGGCCTCCACTTT.

This clonotype occurred many times. The rearrangement uses TRBV6-2 or TRBV6-3 and TRBJ1-1; 8 nucleotides match TRBD1. Germline CDR1 is MNHEY and CDR2 is SVGEGT. Trimming at V came to 0 bases and at J to 7 bases, leaving 1 base not matched to a gene. The CDR3 extends over 13 amino acids. CDR3 protein: CASSYSGQGEAFF. CDR3 DNA: TGTGCCAGCAGTTACTCCGGACAGGGTGAAGCTTTCTTT.

This clonotype was counted ten times or more. The J gene is TRBJ2-1, the V gene TRBV5-1, with TRBD2 matching 10 bases. V shed 3 bases and J 2 bases; nucleotides not matched to a gene: 2. CDR3 length: 15 amino acids. Germline CDR1 SGHRS, CDR2 YFSETQ. The CDR3 DNA follows: TGCGCCAGCAGCTGGGGACTAGCGCCCTACAATGAGCAGTTCTTC. Residues: CASSWGLAPYNEQFF.